This is a list of T cell receptor beta chains from one sample in a study of blood T cells in healthy people across ages. TCRdb itself ran the 5' RACE reads through MiXCR, one entry per CDR3 protein. The sample includes 800,000 or so distinct CDR3 sequences, more than 20% of them seen just once. This sample also appeared in a second study, on T cells of mothers and their children.

The sample consisted of blood. These receptors were collected from a boy younger than 18 in good health. Both conserved end residues are part of each CDR3. A D gene is named only where the DNA matches it firmly. Only part of the rows carry a size: once, few, many, or a class if the clone is expanded.

few TRBJ2-3 16 TRBV7-9 - CASSLGFGGGTDTQYF TGTGCCAGCAGCTTAGGTTTCGGCGGGGGCACAGATACGCAGTATTTT
- TRBJ2-7 13 TRBV20-1 - CSAMGATTYEQYF TGCAGTGCTATGGGAGCCACCACCTACGAGCAGTACTTC
once TRBJ2-1 11 TRBV12-3/TRBV12-4 - CASSIAGEQFF TGTGCCAGCAGCATCGCCGGGGAGCAGTTCTTC
few TRBJ2-1 16 TRBV7-2 - CASSHPGQNLRNEQFF TGTGCCAGCAGCCATCCTGGACAGAACCTACGCAATGAGCAGTTCTTC
- TRBJ2-7 15 TRBV18 TRBD2 CASSPASGYSYEQYF TGTGCCAGCTCACCGGCTAGCGGGTACTCCTACGAGCAGTACTTC
- TRBJ2-2 12 TRBV6-5 - CASEGITGELFF TGTGCCAGCGAAGGTATCACCGGGGAGCTGTTTTTT
- TRBJ2-7 13 TRBV6-1 TRBD1 CASTGTVGEEQYF TGTGCCAGCACCGGGACAGTAGGTGAGGAGCAGTACTTC
- TRBJ2-7 14 TRBV10-3 TRBD2 CAISGQSGGYEQYF TGTGCCATCAGTGGTCAGAGCGGGGGCTACGAGCAGTACTTC
- TRBJ2-1 14 TRBV5-6 - CASSFGAGANEQFF TGTGCCAGCAGCTTTGGTGCGGGGGCCAATGAGCAGTTCTTC
few TRBJ2-1 17 TRBV10-3 TRBD2 CAISDSGRGLVGNEQFF TGTGCCATCAGTGATTCGGGGAGGGGACTAGTAGGCAATGAGCAGTTCTTC
- TRBJ2-1 9 TRBV27 - CASGVLQFF TGTGCCAGCGGGGTTTTACAGTTCTTC
few TRBJ2-3 16 TRBV27 TRBD1 CASSYLTGERTDTQYF TGTGCCAGCAGTTATCTGACAGGGGAGCGCACAGATACGCAGTATTTT
- TRBJ2-7 18 TRBV7-8 TRBD1 CASSLVSGQVLISYEQYF TGTGCCAGCAGCTTAGTTTCAGGACAGGTATTGATCTCCTACGAGCAGTACTTC
few TRBJ1-1 17 TRBV5-1 TRBD1 CASSLEYGTDMNTEAFF TGCGCCAGCAGCTTGGAATATGGGACAGACATGAACACTGAAGCTTTCTTT
- TRBJ2-7 14 TRBV7-2 - CASSPLGLAVEQYF TGTGCCAGCAGCCCCCTCGGGTTAGCGGTCGAGCAGTACTTC
- TRBJ2-5 15 TRBV12-3/TRBV12-4 - CASSLRARDPETQYF TGTGCCAGCAGTTTGAGGGCCAGGGACCCGGAGACCCAGTACTTC
few TRBJ2-2 15 TRBV5-1 - CASSLESGAPGELFF TGCGCCAGCAGCTTGGAATCAGGTGCTCCCGGGGAGCTGTTTTTT
- TRBJ2-7 16 TRBV7-9 - CASSSQSIRDNYEQYF TGTGCCAGCAGCTCTCAAAGCATCCGGGACAACTACGAGCAGTACTTC
- TRBJ2-7 13 TRBV5-5 TRBD1 CASSDRVLVEQYF TGTGCCAGCAGCGACAGGGTCCTGGTCGAGCAGTACTTC
few TRBJ1-4 13 TRBV28 - CASSLMAVEKLFF TGTGCCAGCAGTTTAATGGCAGTTGAAAAACTGTTTTTT
- TRBJ2-1 15 TRBV20-1 TRBD2 CSAPGGVGSYNEQFF TGCAGTGCCCCCGGGGGGGTCGGCTCCTACAATGAGCAGTTCTTC
- TRBJ1-1 12 TRBV29-1 - CSVDSWGTEAFF TGCAGCGTTGACAGTTGGGGCACTGAAGCTTTCTTT
- TRBJ2-5 16 TRBV4-3 - CASSQGFSGKGETQYF TGCGCCAGCAGCCAAGGCTTCTCAGGGAAAGGAGAGACCCAGTACTTC
few TRBJ2-7 14 TRBV20-1 - CSARSGGDSYEQYF TGCAGTGCTAGATCCGGAGGGGACTCCTACGAGCAGTACTTC
few TRBJ1-1 15 TRBV20-1 - CSARDEGRVWTEAFF TGCAGTGCTAGAGATGAGGGCAGGGTTTGGACTGAAGCTTTCTTT
few TRBJ1-5 16 TRBV28 - CASSSTSGPTYQPQHF TGTGCCAGCAGTTCTACCTCGGGACCTACTTATCAGCCCCAGCATTTT